Listed below are T cell receptor beta chains from one sample, sequenced in a study of T cell responses to AZD1222 COVID-19 vaccine. The protocol was immunoSEQ multiplex PCR, while the TCRdb copy is restricted to in-frame clones and leaves out a portion. Of 55,000 to 75,000 clones listed, about nine tenths are singletons. Specimen: peripheral blood, collected on day 0 of AZD1222 vaccination. The receptors shown here come from an adult in good health. Each CDR3 is given with its conserved first and last residue. Fields, in order: CDR3 protein, CDR3 DNA, D gene, clone size, J gene, V gene. D genes are given only for firm matches. Expanded clones get a size class; other rows say once, few or many, or leave the size out.

CATSDPQGGSYGYTF	TGTGCCACCAGTGACCCACAGGGGGGTAGCTATGGCTACACCTTC	TRBD1	.	TRBJ1-2	TRBV24-1
CASSSSARGVQETQYF	TGTGCCAGCAGTTCCTCCGCCAGGGGGGTCCAAGAGACCCAGTACTTC	.	.	TRBJ2-5	TRBV6-2/TRBV6-3
CASSHHGTLEVETQYF	TGCGCCAGCAGCCATCACGGGACTCTGGAGGTGGAGACCCAGTACTTC	.	.	TRBJ2-5	TRBV4-1
CASSPLGYEQYF	TGTGCCAGCAGCCCACTAGGGTACGAGCAGTACTTC	.	.	TRBJ2-7	TRBV12-3/TRBV12-4
CAWSPGAGNEQYF	TGTGCCTGGAGTCCTGGGGCGGGAAACGAGCAGTACTTC	.	.	TRBJ2-7	TRBV30
CASSETSGRAAYNEQFF	TGTGCCAGCAGTGAAACTAGCGGGAGGGCCGCTTACAATGAGCAGTTCTTC	TRBD2	.	TRBJ2-1	TRBV6-4
CASSLILLAGVNEQFF	TGTGCCAGCAGCTTGATTTTGCTAGCGGGAGTCAATGAGCAGTTCTTC	TRBD2	.	TRBJ2-1	TRBV5-4
CASSEILSLNEQFF	TGTGCCAGCAGTGAAATCTTGTCTCTCAATGAGCAGTTCTTC	.	.	TRBJ2-1	TRBV2
CASASSLQETQYF	TGTGCTAGTGCCTCTTCTCTCCAAGAGACCCAGTACTTC	.	.	TRBJ2-5	TRBV12-5
CASSPSSQGRRYSNQPQHF	TGTGCCAGCAGTCCTTCCTCACAGGGGCGAAGATATAGCAATCAGCCCCAGCATTTT	TRBD1	.	TRBJ1-5	TRBV27
CASSRRPGGELFF	TGTGCCAGCAGCCGACGGCCCGGGGGGGAGCTGTTTTTT	.	.	TRBJ2-2	TRBV3-1/TRBV3-2
CASSDSANTEAFF	TGTGCCAGCAGTGACTCGGCGAACACTGAAGCTTTCTTT	.	few	TRBJ1-1	TRBV6-4
CASGFLTRASYEQYF	TGTGCTAGTGGTTTCTTGACACGCGCCTCCTACGAGCAGTACTTC	.	.	TRBJ2-7	TRBV12-5
CASSLEVGVNYGYTF	TGTGCCAGCAGCTTAGAAGTGGGGGTGAACTATGGCTACACCTTC	.	.	TRBJ1-2	TRBV7-2
CASSYFGQSEDTQYF	TGTGCCAGCAGTTACTTCGGACAGTCCGAGGATACGCAGTATTTT	.	.	TRBJ2-3	TRBV6-5
CASSFGVPTEAFF	TGTGCCAGCAGTTTTGGGGTACCCACTGAAGCTTTCTTT	.	.	TRBJ1-1	TRBV12-3/TRBV12-4
CATQNRERDAQPQHF	TGTGCCACCCAAAACAGGGAGCGAGATGCGCAGCCCCAGCATTTT	.	.	TRBJ1-5	TRBV10-3
CASGGTGNSPLHF	TGTGCCAGTGGGGGGACGGGGAATTCACCCCTCCACTTT	.	.	TRBJ1-6	TRBV2
CASNRANGYEQYF	TGCGCCAGCAATCGGGCGAATGGGTACGAGCAGTACTTC	.	.	TRBJ2-7	TRBV5-1
CASSFLAGAGPSYEQYF	TGTGCCAGCAGCTTTCTAGCGGGAGCGGGTCCGTCCTACGAGCAGTACTTC	.	.	TRBJ2-7	TRBV21-1
CASSIEPGLAFF	TGTGCCAGTAGTATAGAACCGGGCTTGGCTTTCTTT	.	.	TRBJ1-1	TRBV19
CASSLGRLNTEAFF	TGTGCCAGCAGCTTAGGGAGATTGAACACTGAAGCTTTCTTT	.	.	TRBJ1-1	TRBV7-2
CASRAGQGNQPQHF	TGTGCCAGCAGGGCAGGACAGGGGAATCAGCCCCAGCATTTT	TRBD1	.	TRBJ1-5	TRBV2
CASSPSTRNTEAFF	TGTGCCAGCTCACCATCCACAAGGAACACTGAAGCTTTCTTT	.	.	TRBJ1-1	TRBV18
CASSLPWRRSNAYEQYF	TGTGCCAGCAGCCTTCCGTGGCGGCGATCCAATGCCTACGAGCAGTACTTC	.	.	TRBJ2-7	TRBV11-2
CASSMVGDQGNTEAFF	TGTGCCAGTAGTATGGTCGGGGATCAGGGGAACACTGAAGCTTTCTTT	.	.	TRBJ1-1	TRBV19
CASSLRGPGELFF	TGTGCCAGCAGTTTACGGGGACCCGGGGAGCTGTTTTTT	.	.	TRBJ2-2	TRBV27
CASSLEVIGGREETQYF	TGTGCCAGCAGCTTGGAAGTTATTGGTGGGCGCGAAGAGACCCAGTACTTC	.	.	TRBJ2-5	TRBV5-4
CASSLNAVQETQYF	TGTGCCAGCAGCTTAAACGCGGTACAAGAGACCCAGTACTTC	.	.	TRBJ2-5	TRBV7-9
CASSDLTNYGYTF	TGTGCCAGCAGTGATTTGACTAACTATGGCTACACCTTC	.	.	TRBJ1-2	TRBV6-1
CASSPHSSGSYEQYF	TGTGCCAGCAGCCCCCACTCTAGCGGGAGCTACGAGCAGTACTTC	TRBD2	.	TRBJ2-7	TRBV7-2
CASTPFRGSTEAFF	TGTGCCAGTACCCCGTTCAGGGGGTCCACTGAAGCTTTCTTT	TRBD1	.	TRBJ1-1	TRBV19
CASSDRGQSGYTF	TGTGCCAGCAGCGACAGGGGGCAGAGTGGCTACACCTTC	TRBD1	.	TRBJ1-2	TRBV7-9
CASSLDGGNSPLHF	TGTGCCAGCAGCTTAGACGGAGGGAATTCACCCCTCCACTTT	.	.	TRBJ1-6	TRBV7-9
CASSFHRGSERAYEQYF	TGCGCCAGCAGCTTCCACAGGGGGAGTGAGCGGGCCTACGAGCAGTACTTC	TRBD1	.	TRBJ2-7	TRBV5-1
CASSPMIVAGGLNYNEQFF	TGTGCCAGCTCACCAATGATAGTAGCGGGAGGCCTAAATTACAATGAGCAGTTCTTC	TRBD2	.	TRBJ2-1	TRBV18
CASSQNVGGLYNSPLHF	TGTGCCAGCAGCCAGAACGTGGGGGGACTGTATAATTCACCCCTCCACTTT	.	.	TRBJ1-6	TRBV28
CASSYSRAGIVHF	TGTGCCAGCAGTTACTCCAGGGCGGGGATCGTCCACTTT	.	.	TRBJ1-6	TRBV6-5
CASSRGGTDTQYF	TGTGCCAGCAGCAGGGGGGGCACAGATACGCAGTATTTT	.	once	TRBJ2-3	TRBV7-9
CASSQGGGSFSDTQYF	TGTGCCAGCAGCCAGGGGGGCGGGAGCTTCTCAGATACGCAGTATTTT	.	once	TRBJ2-3	TRBV4-2
CASSQVTERHNEQFF	TGCGCCAGCAGCCAAGTCACGGAGCGCCACAATGAGCAGTTCTTC	.	.	TRBJ2-1	TRBV4-1
CASNPGSGNTIYF	TGTGCCAGCAATCCAGGCTCTGGAAACACCATATATTTT	.	.	TRBJ1-3	TRBV12-3/TRBV12-4
CASGGPGRGSEPQHF	TGTGCCAGCGGGGGGCCGGGGCGAGGGAGTGAGCCCCAGCATTTT	.	.	TRBJ1-5	TRBV2
CASSLSLRNTEAFF	TGTGCCAGCAGCTTAAGCTTAAGGAACACTGAAGCTTTCTTT	.	.	TRBJ1-1	TRBV7-2
CASSFWEGDTEAFF	TGTGCCAGCAGTTTCTGGGAGGGGGACACTGAAGCTTTCTTT	.	.	TRBJ1-1	TRBV27
CASSLNSADTQYF	TGTGCCAGCAGCTTGAATTCGGCGGATACGCAGTATTTT	.	once	TRBJ2-3	TRBV11-2
CASSSIAGGRNEQFF	TGTGCCAGCAGCTCCATAGCGGGAGGGCGGAATGAGCAGTTCTTC	TRBD2	.	TRBJ2-1	TRBV11-3
CASSSIQGAGYTF	TGCGCCAGCAGCTCGATACAGGGGGCTGGCTACACCTTC	TRBD1	.	TRBJ1-2	TRBV5-1
CAVPSTSGSYEQYF	TGTGCCGTCCCAAGCACTAGCGGGAGTTACGAGCAGTACTTC	TRBD2	.	TRBJ2-7	TRBV28
CASSDSTVSEQFF	TGTGCCAGCAGTGACTCGACAGTAAGTGAGCAGTTCTTC	.	.	TRBJ2-1	TRBV6-4
CASSPGARANTEAFF	TGTGCCAGCAGCCCCGGCGCGAGGGCGAACACTGAAGCTTTCTTT	.	.	TRBJ1-1	TRBV7-9
CASSMSGGWRERTGELFF	TGTGCCAGTAGTATGTCAGGGGGCTGGAGGGAACGGACCGGGGAGCTGTTTTTT	TRBD1	.	TRBJ2-2	TRBV19
CASSLTGPRGYTF	TGTGCCAGCAGCTTAACAGGGCCACGGGGCTACACCTTC	.	.	TRBJ1-2	TRBV7-9
CASKTPAATDTQYF	TGTGCCAGCAAAACACCGGCAGCCACAGATACGCAGTATTTT	.	.	TRBJ2-3	TRBV28
CSIRDSNTGELFF	TGCAGCATCCGGGACTCAAACACCGGGGAGCTGTTTTTT	.	.	TRBJ2-2	TRBV29-1